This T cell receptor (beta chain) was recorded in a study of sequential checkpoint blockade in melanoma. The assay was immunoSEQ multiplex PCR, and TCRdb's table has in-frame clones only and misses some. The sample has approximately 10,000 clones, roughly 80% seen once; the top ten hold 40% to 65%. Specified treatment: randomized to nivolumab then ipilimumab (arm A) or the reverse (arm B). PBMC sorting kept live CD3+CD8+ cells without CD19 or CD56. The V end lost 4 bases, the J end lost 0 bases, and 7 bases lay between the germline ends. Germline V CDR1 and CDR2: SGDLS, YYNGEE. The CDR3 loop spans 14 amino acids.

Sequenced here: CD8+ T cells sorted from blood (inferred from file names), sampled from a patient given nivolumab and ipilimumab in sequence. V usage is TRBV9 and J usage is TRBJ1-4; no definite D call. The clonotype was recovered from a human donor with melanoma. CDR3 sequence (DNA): TGTGCCAGCAGCTCCTATGCAACTAATGAAAAACTGTTTTTT. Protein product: CASSSYATNEKLFF. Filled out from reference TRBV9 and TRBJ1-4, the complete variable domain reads DSGVTQTPKHLITATGQRVTLRCSPRSGDLSVYWYQQSLDQGLQFLIQYYNGEERAKGNILERFSAQQFPDLHSELNLSSLELGDSALYFCASSSYATNEKLFFGSGTQLSVL.